Detailed here is one T cell receptor beta chain. Its antigen is undetermined. Per the study methods: ImmunoSEQ junction-only sequences lacked quality scores, so their filtering differed. Using immunoSEQ multiplex PCR, the repertoire was profiled, and TCRdb retains in-frame clones only, with some absent. D and trimming come from the DNA, and the V and J calls and clone size come from that table. The sample has hundreds of thousands of clones, around 96% seen once. CD45RO-negative CD8 cells positively selected for CCR7 made up the naive population, which excluded terminally differentiated effector memory CD45RA+ cells. This sample was taken from a study of shared clonotypes between healthy human individuals. Study at large: A couple of women and a few men aged 18 to 49 served as donors.

Study results and limitations: The sharing of roughly 5% of naive CD4 clonotypes was seen across a handful of donors. When compared with the clonotypes that were shared by all four sorted-subset donors, the non-shared clonotypes turned out to have lower generation probabilities.

The V segment lost 3 bases and the J segment 4 bases; nucleotides outside the gene matches: 9. Germline-derived CDR1 and CDR2 are SGHRS and YFSETQ. The CDR3 is 16 residues long. The source of this sequence is a woman in her 30s in good health. Specimen: naive CD8+ T cells sorted from blood. The chain recombines TRBV5-1 with TRBJ2-7; TRBD2 matches at 11 bases. The CDR3 sequence: CASSSTIAGGPYEQYF. CDR3 bases: TGCGCCAGCAGCTCGACCATAGCGGGAGGGCCTTACGAGCAGTACTTC.